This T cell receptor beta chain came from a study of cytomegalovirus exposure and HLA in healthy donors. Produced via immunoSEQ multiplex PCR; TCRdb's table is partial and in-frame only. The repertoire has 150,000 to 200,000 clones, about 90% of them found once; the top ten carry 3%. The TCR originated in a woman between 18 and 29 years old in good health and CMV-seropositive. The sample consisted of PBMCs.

The CDR3 reads CASSPAAGRSEQYF. In nucleotides, the CDR3 is TGTGCCAGCAGCCCGGCAGCAGGGCGATCCGAGCAGTACTTC. The J gene is TRBJ2-7, the V gene TRBV11-2; D might be TRBD1 (5 bases). The CDR3 extends over 14 amino acids. Per germline, CDR1 SGHAT and CDR2 FQNNGV. V dropped 5 bases and J dropped 6 bases, with 17 bases sitting between them. The full variable domain, in which reference TRBV11-2 and TRBJ2-7 provide the parts outside the CDR3, is EAGVAQSPRYKIIEKRQSVAFWCNPISGHATLYWYQQILGQGPKLLIQFQNNGVVDDSQLPKDRFSAERLKGVDSTLKIQPAKLEDSAVYLCASSPAAGRSEQYFGPGTRLTVT.